Listed below are T cell receptor beta chains from one sample, sequenced in a study of OX40 agonist ivuxolimab in advanced cancers. The protocol was immunoSEQ multiplex PCR, while the TCRdb copy is restricted to in-frame clones and leaves out a portion. Here the sample spans roughly 61,000 clones, 80% to 90% being singletons. This specimen consisted of CD4+ or CD8+ T cells sorted from blood, obtained in a trial of the OX40 agonist ivuxolimab. Receptors were obtained from an adult with an advanced solid tumor such as melanoma, head and neck, liver or kidney cancer. Each CDR3 is given with its conserved first and last residue. The D gene is left open where the match is weak. Clone size is shown for a subset of rows, as once, few, many or a class of expanded clone.

>NA|NA|13|TRBJ1-6|TRBV5-6
CASSLSVNSPLHF
TGTGCCAGCAGCTTGTCAGTTAATTCACCCCTCCACTTT
>NA|once|11|TRBJ1-1|TRBV5-6
CASSLYTEAFF
TGTGCCAGCAGCTTATACACTGAAGCTTTCTTT
>NA|once|14|TRBJ2-1|TRBV18
CASSPNTGSNEQFF
TGTGCCAGCTCACCAAATACAGGATCCAATGAGCAGTTCTTC
>NA|NA|11|TRBJ2-1|TRBV9
CASSPDNEQFF
TGTGCCAGCAGCCCAGACAATGAGCAGTTCTTC
>TRBD1|NA|14|TRBJ1-2|TRBV11-3
CASSPSRDRDGYTF
TGTGCCAGCAGCCCGTCCCGGGACAGGGATGGCTACACCTTC
>TRBD2|NA|13|TRBJ2-1|TRBV9
CASSVAGGAEQFF
TGTGCCAGCAGCGTAGCGGGAGGGGCTGAGCAGTTCTTC
>NA|once|14|TRBJ2-1|TRBV7-6
CASSGVSSYNEQFF
TGTGCCAGCAGCGGGGTCTCATCCTACAATGAGCAGTTCTTC
>TRBD1|few|17|TRBJ1-1|TRBV10-3
CAIRAGQGASGKPEAFF
TGTGCCATCAGGGCGGGACAGGGGGCTTCAGGTAAGCCTGAAGCTTTCTTT
>NA|NA|18|TRBJ2-2|TRBV18
CASSPLLAGQGNAGELFF
TGTGCCAGCTCACCACTGTTAGCGGGACAGGGAAACGCCGGGGAGCTGTTTTTT
>TRBD1|once|15|TRBJ1-4|TRBV9
CASSAWTGVTEKLFF
TGTGCCAGCAGCGCATGGACAGGGGTAACGGAAAAACTGTTTTTT
>NA|NA|15|TRBJ2-1|TRBV5-1
CASSLGAGPYNEQFF
TGCGCCAGCAGCTTGGGCGCAGGCCCCTACAATGAGCAGTTCTTC
>TRBD2|NA|16|TRBJ2-1|TRBV19
CASSIGTSGGYNEQFF
TGTGCCAGTAGTATAGGTACTAGCGGGGGCTACAATGAGCAGTTCTTC
>NA|NA|18|TRBJ2-3|TRBV21-1
CASSLGGTGQPSTDTQYF
TGTGCCAGCAGCCTCGGCGGCACGGGACAGCCTAGCACAGATACGCAGTATTTT
>TRBD1|NA|15|TRBJ1-2|TRBV7-2
CASSLETGGSYGYTF
TGTGCCAGCAGCTTAGAAACAGGGGGCAGCTATGGCTACACCTTC
>NA|NA|14|TRBJ1-1|TRBV9
CASSGAGANTEAFF
TGTGCCAGCAGCGGAGCGGGGGCGAACACTGAAGCTTTCTTT
>NA|NA|14|TRBJ1-1|TRBV6-5
CASSYVGSNTEAFF
TGTGCCAGCAGTTACGTTGGCAGTAACACTGAAGCTTTCTTT
>TRBD1|NA|16|TRBJ2-5|TRBV25-1
CASSDLETGGRKTQYF
TGTGCCAGCAGTGACCTGGAGACAGGGGGGAGGAAGACCCAGTACTTC
>NA|NA|14|TRBJ1-2|TRBV6-5
CASSYSTQVYGYTF
TGTGCCAGCAGTTACTCCACACAGGTTTATGGCTACACCTTC
>TRBD2|NA|14|TRBJ2-1|TRBV7-2
CASSFVGGLNEQFF
TGTGCCAGCAGCTTCGTGGGAGGGTTGAATGAGCAGTTCTTC
>TRBD1|NA|14|TRBJ1-2|TRBV4-2
CASSQEDRTHGYTF
TGTGCCAGCAGCCAAGAGGACAGGACCCATGGCTACACCTTC
>NA|NA|13|TRBJ2-7|TRBV5-1
CASSLAGSYEQYF
TGCGCCAGCAGCTTGGCTGGCTCCTACGAGCAGTACTTC
>NA|NA|13|TRBJ1-2|TRBV29-1
CSVETWEAYGYTF
TGCAGCGTTGAAACATGGGAGGCCTATGGCTACACCTTC
>NA|NA|15|TRBJ2-3|TRBV25-1
CASSETAVQGGTQYF
TGTGCCAGCAGTGAAACAGCGGTCCAGGGGGGTACGCAGTATTTT
>NA|NA|12|TRBJ2-5|TRBV6-5
CASSKGSETQYF
TGTGCCAGCAGCAAGGGTAGTGAGACCCAGTACTTC
>TRBD1|once|15|TRBJ1-4|TRBV10-3
CAIAGTGETNEKLFF
TGTGCCATAGCCGGGACAGGGGAAACTAATGAAAAACTGTTTTTT
>NA|NA|16|TRBJ2-3|TRBV6-1
CASSDWTAASTDTQYF
TGTGCCAGCAGTGATTGGACAGCCGCTAGCACAGATACGCAGTATTTT
>TRBD1|NA|16|TRBJ2-7|TRBV9
CASSVGGQGGIYEQYF
TGTGCCAGCAGCGTAGGCGGACAGGGGGGTATCTACGAGCAGTACTTC
>NA|once|12|TRBJ2-2|TRBV6-1
CASRVRTGELFF
TGTGCCAGCAGGGTGCGCACCGGGGAGCTGTTTTTT
>TRBD2|NA|14|TRBJ2-5|TRBV6-1
CASTDRRGGETQYF
TGTGCCAGCACCGATCGCCGGGGGGGAGAGACCCAGTACTTC
>NA|NA|13|TRBJ2-2|TRBV11-1
CASGRYSTGELFF
TGTGCCAGCGGGCGCTATTCGACCGGGGAGCTGTTTTTT
>NA|NA|19|TRBJ1-5|TRBV7-9
CASSLSPGYIEESNQPQHF
TGTGCCAGCAGCTTATCCCCCGGATACATAGAGGAGAGCAATCAGCCCCAGCATTTT
>NA|NA|14|TRBJ2-2|TRBV28
CASTGTPNTGELFF
TGTGCCAGCACGGGGACACCGAACACCGGGGAGCTGTTTTTT
>NA|NA|14|TRBJ1-3|TRBV28
CASSLGSSGNTIYF
TGTGCCAGCAGTTTAGGGTCCTCTGGAAACACCATATATTTT
>NA|NA|15|TRBJ2-5|TRBV7-3
CASSSFGGIGETQYF
TGTGCCAGCAGCTCCTTCGGAGGGATTGGTGAGACCCAGTACTTC
>NA|NA|13|TRBJ2-7|TRBV10-3
CAAQPGVNYEQYF
TGTGCCGCCCAACCGGGAGTGAACTACGAGCAGTACTTC
>TRBD2|NA|14|TRBJ2-7|TRBV7-6
CASSSSGSSYEQYF
TGTGCCAGCAGCAGTAGCGGGAGCTCCTACGAGCAGTACTTC
>NA|NA|15|TRBJ2-1|TRBV15
CAVSFSPVGYNEQFF
TGTGCCGTCAGTTTTAGCCCGGTCGGGTACAATGAGCAGTTCTTC
>NA|NA|15|TRBJ2-3|TRBV4-1
CASSQPSGLTDTQYF
TGCGCCAGCAGCCAACCGTCCGGACTAACAGATACGCAGTATTTT
>NA|NA|14|TRBJ2-5|TRBV7-2
CASSRDRSRETQYF
TGTGCCAGCAGCCGTGACAGGTCTCGGGAGACCCAGTACTTC
>NA|once|13|TRBJ2-1|TRBV7-9
CASSLTRDNEQFF
TGTGCCAGCAGCTTAACCCGGGACAATGAGCAGTTCTTC
>NA|NA|13|TRBJ2-7|TRBV6-6
CASSYNSDYEQYF
TGTGCCAGCAGTTACAATAGCGACTACGAGCAGTACTTC
>TRBD2|NA|16|TRBJ2-1|TRBV18
CASSQAPGGIMNEQFF
TGTGCCAGCTCACAGGCCCCGGGGGGGATTATGAATGAGCAGTTCTTC
>NA|few|13|TRBJ1-1|TRBV6-5
CASSQAPSPEAFF
TGTGCCAGCAGCCAGGCCCCTAGTCCTGAAGCTTTCTTT
>NA|NA|14|TRBJ1-2|TRBV7-9
CASTREQGLVGYTF
TGTGCCAGCACCCGGGAACAGGGTTTAGTTGGCTACACCTTC
>TRBD2|NA|12|TRBJ2-3|TRBV6-5
CASTSSGGAQYF
TGTGCCAGCACTTCTAGCGGGGGAGCGCAGTATTTT
>NA|NA|13|TRBJ1-2|TRBV19
CASDDRTNYGYTF
TGTGCCAGCGACGACAGAACTAACTATGGCTACACCTTC
>TRBD1|NA|20|TRBJ1-2|TRBV7-2
CASSLAGTGTGSLLSGGYTF
TGTGCCAGCAGCTTAGCTGGGACCGGGACAGGTAGTCTCTTGTCGGGGGGCTACACCTTC
>TRBD1|NA|14|TRBJ1-5|TRBV28
CASRRQGYNQPQHF
TGTGCCAGCAGAAGACAGGGTTACAATCAGCCCCAGCATTTT
>NA|NA|11|TRBJ1-3|TRBV20-1
CSATGSDTIYF
TGCAGTGCGACGGGGTCGGACACCATATATTTT
>TRBD2|NA|16|TRBJ2-5|TRBV7-9
CASSSGTSGSRETQYF
TGTGCCAGCAGCTCGGGGACTAGCGGGAGTAGGGAGACCCAGTACTTC
>NA|NA|13|TRBJ2-1|TRBV6-6
CASSYPRSNEQFF
TGTGCCAGCAGTTATCCCAGGAGCAATGAGCAGTTCTTC
>NA|NA|16|TRBJ2-7|TRBV7-2
CASSLAPLALSYEQYF
TGTGCCAGCAGCTTAGCGCCTCTAGCGTTATCCTACGAGCAGTACTTC
>NA|NA|15|TRBJ1-5|TRBV7-9
CASSPRGDAFSPQHF
TGTGCCAGCAGTCCCCGGGGGGATGCGTTCTCGCCCCAGCATTTT
>NA|NA|13|TRBJ2-7|TRBV6-5
CASSSRFGYEQYF
TGTGCCAGCAGTTCAAGGTTTGGCTACGAGCAGTACTTC
>NA|NA|12|TRBJ1-1|TRBV9
CASSVGGTEAFF
TGTGCCAGCAGCGTAGGGGGAACTGAAGCTTTCTTT
>TRBD2|NA|20|TRBJ2-3|TRBV5-1
CASSSDFSYLAGASTDTQYF
TGCGCCAGCAGCTCAGACTTTTCTTACTTAGCGGGTGCTAGCACAGATACGCAGTATTTT
>TRBD2|NA|16|TRBJ2-7|TRBV28
CASSKFRVAGADEQYF
TGTGCCAGCAGCAAATTCCGGGTAGCGGGAGCGGATGAGCAGTACTTC